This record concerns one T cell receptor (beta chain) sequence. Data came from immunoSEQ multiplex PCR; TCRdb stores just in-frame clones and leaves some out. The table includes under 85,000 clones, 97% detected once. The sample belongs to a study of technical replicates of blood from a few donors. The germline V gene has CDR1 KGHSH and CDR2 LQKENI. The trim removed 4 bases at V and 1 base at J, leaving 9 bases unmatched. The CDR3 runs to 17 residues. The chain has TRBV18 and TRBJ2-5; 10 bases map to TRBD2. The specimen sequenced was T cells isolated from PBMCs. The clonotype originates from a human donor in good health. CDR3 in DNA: TGTGCCAGCTCACTCGTTCCAGCGGGGGGGCCCCAAGAGACCCAGTACTTC. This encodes CASSLVPAGGPQETQYF.